Many counts were recorded for the clone carrying this TCR beta chain. Its antigen is not known. One junction end does not reproduce the germline sequence, and a read error may be involved. The CDR3 is made up of 11 amino acids. Preparing the TCRbeta library involved the use of unique molecular identifiers. From the PCR reads, TCRdb called clonotypes with MiXCR, one entry per CDR3 protein. The sample gives around 670,000 distinct CDR3 sequences, about 12% of which show up once; 0.79% is in the top ten. This entry is derived from a study of T-cell reconstitution after alpha-beta-depleted transplantation in children. Study outcomes and limitations: There were some patients whose high TCRbeta diversity at day 60 came from surviving recipient T cells and thymic progenitors. T-cell numbers and diversity, one year after transplant, stemmed largely from T cells that were newly produced. The study reportedly traced alpha-beta T cells about two months after transplant to several hundred expanded graft clones.

The source is a girl aged 2-9 years with congenital amegakaryocytic thrombocytopenia, due to receive a stem cell transplant. The input for sequencing was PBMCs, taken before TCRalphabeta/CD19-depleted stem cell transplant. The rearrangement joins TRBV12-3 or TRBV12-4 to TRBJ1-1, with D unclear. The CDR3 region is CASSLALIPIF. CDR3 DNA: TGTGCCAGCAGTTTAGCACTGATCCCTATTTTT.